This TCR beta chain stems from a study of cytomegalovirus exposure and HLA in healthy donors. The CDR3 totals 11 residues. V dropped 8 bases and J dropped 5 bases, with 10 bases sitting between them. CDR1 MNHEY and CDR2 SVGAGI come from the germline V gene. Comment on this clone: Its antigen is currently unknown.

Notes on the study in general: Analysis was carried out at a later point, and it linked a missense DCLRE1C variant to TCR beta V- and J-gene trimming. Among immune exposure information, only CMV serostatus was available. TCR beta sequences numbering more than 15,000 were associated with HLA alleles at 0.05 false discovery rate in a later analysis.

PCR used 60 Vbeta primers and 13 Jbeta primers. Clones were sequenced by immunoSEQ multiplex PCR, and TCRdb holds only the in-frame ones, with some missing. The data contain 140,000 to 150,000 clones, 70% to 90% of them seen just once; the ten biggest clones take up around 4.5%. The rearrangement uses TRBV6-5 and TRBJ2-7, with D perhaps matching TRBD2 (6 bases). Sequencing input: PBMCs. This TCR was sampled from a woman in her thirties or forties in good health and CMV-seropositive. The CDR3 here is CASEWGDEQYF. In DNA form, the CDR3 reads TGTGCCAGCGAGTGGGGGGACGAGCAGTACTTC.